This T cell receptor beta chain was captured in a study of shared clonotypes between healthy human individuals. Each cell subset's genomic DNA was divided evenly among several immunoSEQ plates. Sequenced by immunoSEQ multiplex PCR; TCRdb stores in-frame clones only, minus some. The sample lists over a million clones; approximately 96% were seen once. Naive CD45RA+ and memory CD45RA-negative subsets were split from CD4+ cells. The CDR3 contains 15 residues. V lost 5 bases, J lost 0 bases, and 14 bases lay in between. The V gene's germline CDR1 is SEHNR and CDR2 FQNEAQ (reference sequence). The receptor comes from a man aged 25 to 45 in good health. The sample was naive CD4+ T cells sorted from blood. Noted subset: CD45RA+ positively selected. The chain uses TRBV7-9 and TRBJ2-7; no clear D. DNA for the CDR3: TGTGCCAGCAGCCTCACACCCCAGAGCTCCTACGAGCAGTACTTC. Translated, it gives CASSLTPQSSYEQYF. The full variable domain, rest sourced from reference TRBV7-9 and TRBJ2-7, is DTGVSQNPRHKITKRGQNVTFRCDPISEHNRLYWYRQTLGQGPEFLTYFQNEAQLEKSRLLSDRFSAERPKGSFSTLEIQRTEQGDSAMYLCASSLTPQSSYEQYFGPGTRLTVT.